This T cell receptor (beta chain) derives from a study of cytomegalovirus exposure and HLA in healthy donors (dated by TCRdb to about 2017). About the investigation overall: The 650 to 800 repertoires of the first cohort and the roughly 120 validation repertoires were produced on the same platform, according to a later analysis. In addition to the first cohort of 500 to 850 subjects, a separate validation cohort of under 150 different subjects was used. The study aimed to test whether signatures of past pathogen exposure could be identified by cataloging public T cell receptors. To predict cytomegalovirus infection status, the study brought together high-throughput TCR immunosequencing, statistical association of individual TCRs with disease status, and machine learning.

Deletion took 6 bases off V and 2 bases off J, with a span of 14 bases between the germline ends. The CDR3, cysteine through phenylalanine, is 13 amino acids long. Only CDR3 DNA remains: 39 bases, in frame from the first base. CDR1 and CDR2 were assigned from the germline V gene as SQVTM and ANQGSEA. On this clone: Its antigen remains unidentified. No base quality values were provided; no much bigger clone lies one nucleotide off.

Library creation used the immunoSEQ multiplex PCR assay. The source study handled its data this way. To diagnose cytomegalovirus status from the catalog of TCR beta chain sequences, a statistical classification framework was built. In TCRdb, the immuneACCESS table is reduced to in-frame sequences with V and J assigned. These tables do not hold every clone; where another copy was compared, an unresolved V gene accounts for under half, and the others remain unexplained. That table furnishes V, J and clone size, whereas the DNA furnished D and trimming. This sample has about 340,000 clones in its table, and 75% to 90% of those were observed once. About 0.91% of the sample rests with the top ten. What the work shows at the level of the full study, not this receptor alone: While some public TCRs were present in many individuals, most TCR sequences turned up only very rarely across donors. In vitro tests confirmed that a few of the cytomegalovirus-associated TCR beta chains recognize cytomegalovirus antigens. In a later analysis, TCRs clustered in the first cohort were found to also tend to co-occur in the 120 or so validation repertoires, with approximately 94% of cluster scores above 0. A later analysis had no HLA typing for the validation cohort, so co-occurrence there was scored across all 120 repertoires. Cytomegalovirus status was reported to be diagnosed by the classifier with high specificity and sensitivity in both the original and validation cohorts. According to the authors, the approach could potentially be generalized to other disease states and immunological phenotypes. In the study, approximately 160 TCR beta chains were listed as associated with cytomegalovirus.

The donors were included in the validation cohort of 90 to 150 subjects, a group kept apart from the approximately 700-subject first cohort. The receptor comes from a woman in her late teens or twenties in good health and CMV-seronegative. Specimen: PBMCs. This chain is built from TRBV29-1 and TRBJ2-7, with TRBD2 perhaps the D gene, on 6 matching bases. This receptor carries the CDR3 CSVGDLKTYEQYF. The sequenced DNA: TGCAGCGTGGGGGACTTAAAAACCTACGAGCAGTACTTC.